Sequencing of this T cell receptor (beta chain) was carried out in a study of regulatory T cells in long-lasting Graves disease. This clonotype has at least ten counts. Its antigen is still unknown. Stated time point: newly diagnosed GD, antithyroid drugs for less than 3 months. The authors made the TCR library using RNA they extracted from PBMCs. HTBI primers from iRepertoire and Arm-PCR of CDR3 regions yielded the TCR beta libraries. TCRdb itself ran the multiplex PCR reads through MiXCR, one entry per CDR3 protein. The sample comprises 520,000 or so distinct CDR3 sequences, more than 10% of which are singletons, and over 7% rests with the top ten. Per germline, CDR1 DFQATT and CDR2 SNEGSKA (reference sequence). This CDR3 has 15 residues. J gave up 0 bases and V 1 base, and 6 bases lay outside the gene matches. General study points: The persistent group shared about 2,500 public clonotypes, more than the approximately 1,000 shared by new patients. TCR diversity was lower in persistent Graves' patients (versus newly diagnosed ones). Repertoires from persistent disease leaned toward TRBV28, TRBJ1-2 and TRBJ2-5.

This same sample was also part of a study on T cells in Graves' hyperthyroidism and ophthalmopathy. As reported in that work: Ophthalmopathy, which appeared later, was predicted by the model a median around 6.9 months before onset.

This TCR came from a woman aged 25 to 45 with Graves disease. The chain joins TRBV20-1 to TRBJ2-7, with TRBD2 matching over 7 bases. The starting material was peripheral blood mononuclear cells (PBMCs), obtained at new diagnosis, from a patient treated with antithyroid drugs. CDR3 in amino acids: CSARATSDSSYEQYF. CDR3 nucleotides: TGCAGTGCTAGAGCTACTAGCGACAGCTCCTACGAGCAGTACTTC.